This record covers a single T cell receptor beta chain. A few counts support this clone. No antigen is known for it. No much larger clonotype is one base removed from it; base qualities were not supplied. This sample stems from a study of beta chain features in type 1 diabetes (dated by TCRdb to 2017 to 2018). Regarding the complete study: Mean age, gender distribution, total cell number and subset yield were not different between patients and healthy donors. A total of roughly 100 million sorted cells were examined across all samples, and RNA yield correlated strongly with the number of cells per subset. In the study, TCRB repertoires of sorted circulating CD4+ T cell subsets from recently diagnosed type 1 diabetes patients were compared with those of matched healthy donors. Regulatory and stem cell-like memory subsets were obtained from only 8 patients and about 8 healthy donors, while naive and central memory subsets were obtained from all 30 or so donors.

The paper's findings and limits, for the study overall: Because small numbers of individuals were included in the HLA sub-analyses, any influence of HLA type on TCRB rearrangement was left unresolved. At VDJ recombination sites, type 1 diabetes patients had fewer insertions and more deleted nucleotides, which implies abnormalities in thymic rearrangement. PCR might favor shorter templates, but patient and control samples were amplified and corrected together, so any skew would affect both groups equally. Because cDNA rather than genomic DNA was sequenced, highly expressing activated cells could have been over-represented, although no difference in activation and CD3 levels was found between groups. Type 1 diabetes patients showed a moderate but significant shortening of TCRB CDR3 length in all four CD4+ subsets. Naive, central memory and regulatory TCRB repertoires appeared more similar among patients than among healthy donors.

For CDR1 and CDR2, the germline V gene lists SNHLY and FYNNEI. V loses 5 bases of germline sequence and J loses 5 bases, and the interval between the two ends is 15 bases. Counted from cysteine to phenylalanine, this CDR3 has 14 amino acids. Kept here is only the CDR3 DNA, which spans 42 bases and is read in frame from base 1. The entire isolated RNA was reverse transcribed using the High Capacity cDNA Reverse Transcription Kit, and thus expressed TCRB transcripts were sequenced. Deep immunoSEQ sequencing was performed on naive, central memory and regulatory T cell samples, with an average of roughly 3.3 million total reads per sample. Sorted cells were lysed in RLT buffer, and RNA was extracted using DNase-treated RNeasy Micro or Mini kits according to cell number. To prevent cross-contamination, each cell subset was processed individually, whereas patient and healthy donor samples were processed jointly. The immunoSEQ multiplex PCR was used to amplify TCRB sequences from cDNA, generating 87-bp fragments that spanned the CDR3 region. Amplicons were sequenced on the Illumina HiSeq platform. From the authors' description of their analysis: PCR bias was computationally corrected using synthetic template baselines, reads within Hamming distance 2 were collapsed, and singletons that could not be merged were discarded. Reads were aligned to IMGT to assign V, D and J genes, CDR3 length, and insertions or deletions at six rearrangement sites. Within each subset, clonotype counts were normalized to sorted cell number, and only after that were true diversity and Gini coefficients computed with the tcR R package. The overlap coefficient, calculated on TCRB nucleotide sequences, was used to measure repertoire sharing. Out-of-frame TCRB sequences from naive cells were analyzed to stand in for the pre-selection repertoire. Not all clones reach the TCRdb copy of this immuneACCESS table, which keeps in-frame sequences only. Checked studies attribute under half of the gap to unresolved V genes and leave the rest unexplained. V, J and clone size were drawn from that table, and D and trimming were deduced from the DNA. The sample table records about 660,000 clones; roughly an eighth of these occur just once. Roughly 0.04% of the sample is taken by the ten largest.

Each donor gave one peripheral blood draw, averaging approximately 120 mL, which was collected into heparinised tubes. A BD FACSAria II and a panel including CD45RO, CCR7, CD25, CD127, CD95 and CD27 were used to sort naive, central memory, regulatory and stem cell-like memory CD4+ T cells. Every sorted population had a purity above 95%. PBMCs were isolated immediately by Lymphoprep density gradient centrifugation and stained directly without culture. Samples were stained and sorted in pairs, with one healthy donor and one patient per experiment, so that batch effects were minimized. What was sequenced was naive CD4+ T cells from blood. The cell subset or site label of this sample denotes: true naive CD4+ T cells. The chain was built from TRBV2 and TRBJ2-5, with TRBD1 tentatively as D gene (5 bases match). The clonotype comes from a young man with type 1 diabetes. Here is the DNA: TGTGCCAGCAGTAGGACATCGGGTCGGGAGACCCAGTACTTC. Its product reads: CASSRTSGRETQYF.